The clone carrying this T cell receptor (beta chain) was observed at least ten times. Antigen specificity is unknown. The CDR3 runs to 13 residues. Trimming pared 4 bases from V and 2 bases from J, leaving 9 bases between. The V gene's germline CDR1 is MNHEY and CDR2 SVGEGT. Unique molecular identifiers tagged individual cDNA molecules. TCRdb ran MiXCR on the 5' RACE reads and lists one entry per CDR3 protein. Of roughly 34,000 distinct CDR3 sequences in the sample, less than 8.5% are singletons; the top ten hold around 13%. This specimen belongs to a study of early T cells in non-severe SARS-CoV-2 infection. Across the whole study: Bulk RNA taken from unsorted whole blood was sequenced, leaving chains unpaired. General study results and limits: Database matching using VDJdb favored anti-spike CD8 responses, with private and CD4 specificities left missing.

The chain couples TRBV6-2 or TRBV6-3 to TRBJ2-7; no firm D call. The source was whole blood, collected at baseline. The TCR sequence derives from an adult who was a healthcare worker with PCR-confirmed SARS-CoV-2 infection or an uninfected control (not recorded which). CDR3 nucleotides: TGTGCCAGCAGTTTTCGACAAGCCTACGAGCAGTACTTC. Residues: CASSFRQAYEQYF.